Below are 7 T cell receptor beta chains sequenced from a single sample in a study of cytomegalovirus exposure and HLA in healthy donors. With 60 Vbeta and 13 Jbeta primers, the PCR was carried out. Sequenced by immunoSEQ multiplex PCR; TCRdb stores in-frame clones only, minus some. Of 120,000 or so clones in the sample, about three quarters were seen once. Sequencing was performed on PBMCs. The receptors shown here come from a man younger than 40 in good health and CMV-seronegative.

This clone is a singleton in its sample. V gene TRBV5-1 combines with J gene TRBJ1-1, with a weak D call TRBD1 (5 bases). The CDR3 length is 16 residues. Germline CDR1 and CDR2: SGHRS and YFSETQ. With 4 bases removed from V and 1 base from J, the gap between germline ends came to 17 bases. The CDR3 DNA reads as TGCGCCAGCAGCCCGGACCAGGGTAATACGAACACTGAAGCTTTCTTT. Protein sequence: CASSPDQGNTNTEAFF. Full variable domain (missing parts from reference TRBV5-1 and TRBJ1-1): KAGVTQTPRYLIKTRGQQVTLSCSPISGHRSVSWYQQTPGQGLQFLFEYFSETQRNKGNFPGRFSGRQFSNSRSEMNVSTLELGDSALYLCASSPDQGNTNTEAFFGQGTRLTVV.

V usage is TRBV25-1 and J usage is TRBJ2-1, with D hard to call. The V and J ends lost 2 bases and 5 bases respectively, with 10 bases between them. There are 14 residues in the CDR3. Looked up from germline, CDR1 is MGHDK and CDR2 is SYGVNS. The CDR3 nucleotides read TGTGCCAGCAGTGAAACGGTAGCAAACAATGAGCAGTTCTTC. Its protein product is CASSETVANNEQFF.

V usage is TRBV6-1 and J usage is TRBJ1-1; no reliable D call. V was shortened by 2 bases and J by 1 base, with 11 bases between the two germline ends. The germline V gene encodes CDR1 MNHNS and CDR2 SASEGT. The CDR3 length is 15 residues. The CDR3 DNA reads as TGTGCCAGCAGTGAAAGGTTTGGAGAGAACACTGAAGCTTTCTTT. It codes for CASSERFGENTEAFF.

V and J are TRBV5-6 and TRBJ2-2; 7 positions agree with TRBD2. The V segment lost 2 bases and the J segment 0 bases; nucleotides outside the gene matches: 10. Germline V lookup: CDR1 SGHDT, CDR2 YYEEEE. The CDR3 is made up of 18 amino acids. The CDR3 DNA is TGTGCCAGCAGCTTAGGTGTCGCGGCGGGGGCGAACACCGGGGAGCTGTTTTTT. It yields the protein CASSLGVAAGANTGELFF.

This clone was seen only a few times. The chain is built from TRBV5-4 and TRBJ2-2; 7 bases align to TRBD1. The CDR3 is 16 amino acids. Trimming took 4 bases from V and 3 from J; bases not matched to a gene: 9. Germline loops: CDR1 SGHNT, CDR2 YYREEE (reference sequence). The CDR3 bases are TGTGCCAGCAGCCCTTTAAGACAGGGAGACACCGGGGAGCTGTTTTTT. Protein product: CASSPLRQGDTGELFF.

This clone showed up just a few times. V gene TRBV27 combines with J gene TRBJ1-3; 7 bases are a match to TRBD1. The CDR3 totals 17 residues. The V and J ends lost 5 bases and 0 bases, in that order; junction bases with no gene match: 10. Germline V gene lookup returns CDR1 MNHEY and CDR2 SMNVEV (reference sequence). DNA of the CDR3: TGTGCCAGCAGTCCCCGGACAGGTTGGAGCTCTGGAAACACCATATATTTT. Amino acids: CASSPRTGWSSGNTIYF.

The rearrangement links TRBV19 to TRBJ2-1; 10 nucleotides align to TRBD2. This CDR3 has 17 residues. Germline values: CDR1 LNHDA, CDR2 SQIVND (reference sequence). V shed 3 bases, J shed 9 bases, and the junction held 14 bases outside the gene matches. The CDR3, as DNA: TGTGCCAGTAGTATTTCCTCGGTTTTGCTAGCGGGAGTTGAGCAGTTCTTC. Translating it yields CASSISSVLLAGVEQFF.